The rows below give T cell receptor beta chains drawn from one sample of a study of cytomegalovirus exposure and HLA in healthy donors. Repertoires were generated with immunoSEQ multiplex PCR, while TCRdb's copy carries only in-frame clones and drops some. The table has around 140,000 clones, around 77% seen once. The specimen was PBMCs. The origin of the receptors is a male donor in good health and CMV-seropositive. The CDR3 runs from the conserved cysteine through the conserved F or W. Fields, in order: J gene, V gene, D gene, CDR3 length, clone size, CDR3 DNA, CDR3 protein. A D gene is named only where the DNA matches it firmly. Clone sizes are given selectively: once, few, many, or a class where the clone is expanded.

>TRBJ2-1|TRBV4-1|TRBD1|16|.
TGCGCCAGCAGCCACGAGGGACAGGGGGCCATGAATGAGCAGTTCTTC
CASSHEGQGAMNEQFF
>TRBJ2-6|TRBV6-5|TRBD1|15|.
TGTGCCAGCACCCCGGACAGGGCTGGGGCCAACGTCCTGACTTTC
CASTPDRAGANVLTF
>TRBJ2-7|TRBV18|.|14|once
TGTGCCAGCTCGCAAGCCGGGATCACGAGCGAGCAGTACTTC
CASSQAGITSEQYF
>TRBJ1-5|TRBV6-1|TRBD1|15|.
TGTGCCAGCAGTTTACAGGGGGGAACCAATCAGCCCCAGCATTTT
CASSLQGGTNQPQHF
>TRBJ2-1|TRBV5-1|TRBD2|16|.
TGCGCCAGCAGCTTGATGACTAGCGGGGGCTACAATGAGCAGTTCTTC
CASSLMTSGGYNEQFF
>TRBJ1-2|TRBV6-5|.|11|once
TGTGCCAGCAGAGGACTCCTTGGCTACACCTTC
CASRGLLGYTF
>TRBJ2-1|TRBV5-1|.|16|.
TGCGCCAGCAGCTTGGAGTCGGCGGGACAGAACAATGAGCAGTTCTTC
CASSLESAGQNNEQFF
>TRBJ1-1|TRBV2|TRBD1|13|.
TGTGCCAGCCAGGGGGCTTTTAACACTGAAGCTTTCTTT
CASQGAFNTEAFF
>TRBJ1-2|TRBV9|.|16|.
TGTGCCAGCAGCGTAGCTGGGGGGTCGACTAACTATGGCTACACCTTC
CASSVAGGSTNYGYTF
>TRBJ2-5|TRBV6-5|TRBD2|15|once
TGTGCCAGCAGCCTCGGGACTAGCGGGGTAGAGACCCAGTACTTC
CASSLGTSGVETQYF
>TRBJ2-1|TRBV7-6|TRBD2|12|.
TGTGCCAGCAGCCCCTTGGGGAGGGAAGCGATCTTC
CASSPLGREAIF
>TRBJ2-7|TRBV2|.|15|.
TGTGCCAGCACCATACGACCTACGGGGGCCTACGAGCAGTACTTC
CASTIRPTGAYEQYF
>TRBJ2-1|TRBV19|.|14|.
TGTGCCAGTAGATATCTTTCGGCAGGGAATGAGCAGTTCTTC
CASRYLSAGNEQFF
>TRBJ2-1|TRBV7-2|.|14|.
TGTGCCAGCAGCCAGGCCGGGACCTACAATGAGCAGTTCTTC
CASSQAGTYNEQFF
>TRBJ1-1|TRBV18|TRBD1|17|.
TGTGCCAGCTCACCGACGGGACAGGGGTTTGAAGACACTGAAGCTTTCTTT
CASSPTGQGFEDTEAFF
>TRBJ2-7|TRBV5-4|.|14|few
TGTGCCAGCAGCCCCAGGGTGGCCTCCTACGAGCAGTACTTC
CASSPRVASYEQYF
>TRBJ1-6|TRBV6-1|.|14|.
TGTGCCAGCAGGGTGGACTTAGCAAATTCACCCCTCCACTTT
CASRVDLANSPLHF
>TRBJ1-1|TRBV29-1|.|13|.
TGCAGCGTTGAAGAATCACGGAAGTCAGGAGCTTTCTTT
CSVEESRKSGAFF
>TRBJ2-7|TRBV19|TRBD2|14|.
TGTGCCAGTAGTTTCGGCGGGAGCTCCTACGAGCAGTACTTC
CASSFGGSSYEQYF
>TRBJ2-1|TRBV5-1|.|14|once
TGCGCCAGCTCGCGGGACCAAAATTACAATGAGCAGTTCTTC
CASSRDQNYNEQFF
>TRBJ1-1|TRBV5-1|TRBD1|14|.
TGCGCCAGCAGCCGGGACAGGGGGAACACTGAAGCTTTCTTT
CASSRDRGNTEAFF
>TRBJ2-1|TRBV6-1|TRBD2|15|.
TGTGCCAGCAGGGAGACTAGCGGGGCCTACAATGAGCAGTTCTTC
CASRETSGAYNEQFF
>TRBJ1-1|TRBV7-9|.|12|.
TGTTCCAGCAGCTTAAGTTCGGAGAAAGCTTTCTTT
CSSSLSSEKAFF
>TRBJ2-3|TRBV18|TRBD2|16|.
TGTGCCAGCTCATCCTCCAGCGGGAGCGGCACAGATACGCAGTATTTT
CASSSSSGSGTDTQYF
>TRBJ2-5|TRBV28|TRBD1|14|.
TGTGCCATCCAGGGACAGGGGTATCAAGAGACCCAGTACTTC
CAIQGQGYQETQYF
>TRBJ1-2|TRBV2|.|13|.
TGTGCCAGCAGTTTAGACAGGAGCGATGGCTACACCTTC
CASSLDRSDGYTF
>TRBJ1-4|TRBV6-1|TRBD1|13|.
TGTGCCAGCAGGGAGGGGGCAAGGGAAAAACTGTTTTTT
CASREGAREKLFF
>TRBJ2-3|TRBV19|TRBD1|16|.
TGTGCCAGTAGTGGGGGGACAGGAAAAACGAGGTATACGCAGTATTTT
CASSGGTGKTRYTQYF
>TRBJ2-4|TRBV15|TRBD1|14|.
TGTGCCACCCAGGACAGGGGAGCCAAAAACAGTCAGTACTTC
CATQDRGAKNSQYF
>TRBJ1-1|TRBV11-2|.|13|.
TGTGCCAGCCAGGGCTCTCGTGTCACTGAAGCTTTCTTT
CASQGSRVTEAFF
>TRBJ2-1|TRBV28|TRBD2|16|.
TGTGCCAGCAGTTTCAGTGGCGGGAGAAGCCACAATGAGCAGTTCTTC
CASSFSGGRSHNEQFF
>TRBJ2-7|TRBV6-6|TRBD1|15|few
TGTGCCAGCAAGCCGCCGGGACAGTCCCCCTACGAGCAGTACTTC
CASKPPGQSPYEQYF
>TRBJ2-5|TRBV5-1|TRBD2|14|.
TGCGCCAGCAGCTCAGCGGGATTTCAAGAGACCCAGTACTTC
CASSSAGFQETQYF
>TRBJ1-2|TRBV6-1|.|14|.
TGTGCCAGCAAAAGACGGGGAGCTAACTATGGCTACACCTTC
CASKRRGANYGYTF
>TRBJ2-7|TRBV6-5|.|14|.
TGTGCCAGCAGTTCGGGGATACTCCTCTACGAGCAGTACTTC
CASSSGILLYEQYF
>TRBJ1-2|TRBV19|.|14|.
TGTGCCAGTATTGCGACAGGTCTCAACTATGGCTACACCTTC
CASIATGLNYGYTF
>TRBJ2-1|TRBV14|.|13|few
TGTGCCAGCAGTCAGGCTCGGGGTGGTGAGCAGTTCTTC
CASSQARGGEQFF
>TRBJ2-6|TRBV15|TRBD1|16|.
TGTGCCACCAGCAGAGATGGGACAGGAGGGGCCAACGTCCTGACTTTC
CATSRDGTGGANVLTF
>TRBJ2-5|TRBV5-1|.|13|.
TGCGCCAGCAGCTTGGGGCAGCAAGAGACCCAGTACTTC
CASSLGQQETQYF
>TRBJ2-5|TRBV18|TRBD2|16|.
TGTGCCAGCTCACGAGGACTAGCGGGGTCCCAAGAGACCCAGTACTTC
CASSRGLAGSQETQYF
>TRBJ1-1|TRBV28|.|14|few
TGTGCCAGCAGATATACCCGGAGGAGGACGTCGAGCTTCTTT
CASRYTRRRTSSFF
>TRBJ1-5|TRBV11-1|.|13|.
TGTGCCAGCAGCTTAACCAGTGGTCAGCCCCAGCATTTT
CASSLTSGQPQHF
>TRBJ1-5|TRBV27|.|16|few
TGTGCCAGCAGTTTATGGGGGGGCGCATCGATTCAGCCCCAGCATTTT
CASSLWGGASIQPQHF
>TRBJ2-5|TRBV4-2|TRBD2|16|.
TGTGCCAGCAGCCAGCCACTAGCGGGTATCCAAGAGACCCAGTACTTC
CASSQPLAGIQETQYF
>TRBJ2-2|TRBV13|TRBD1|15|.
TGTGCCAGCAGCTCCGGACAGGGTCTCACCGGGGAGCTGTTTTTT
CASSSGQGLTGELFF
>TRBJ2-6|TRBV15|TRBD1|18|.
TGTGCCACCAGCAGAGATTGGGACAGGGGGCCCGGGGCCAACGTCCTGACTTTC
CATSRDWDRGPGANVLTF
>TRBJ2-2|TRBV18|TRBD2|15|.
TGTGCCAGCTCACCAGCTAGCGGGAGCTCGGGGGAGCTGTTTTTT
CASSPASGSSGELFF
>TRBJ1-4|TRBV7-9|.|17|few
TGTTCCAGCAGCTACGCCTCAGGCCGGGCAGGGAATGAAAAACTGTTTTTT
CSSSYASGRAGNEKLFF